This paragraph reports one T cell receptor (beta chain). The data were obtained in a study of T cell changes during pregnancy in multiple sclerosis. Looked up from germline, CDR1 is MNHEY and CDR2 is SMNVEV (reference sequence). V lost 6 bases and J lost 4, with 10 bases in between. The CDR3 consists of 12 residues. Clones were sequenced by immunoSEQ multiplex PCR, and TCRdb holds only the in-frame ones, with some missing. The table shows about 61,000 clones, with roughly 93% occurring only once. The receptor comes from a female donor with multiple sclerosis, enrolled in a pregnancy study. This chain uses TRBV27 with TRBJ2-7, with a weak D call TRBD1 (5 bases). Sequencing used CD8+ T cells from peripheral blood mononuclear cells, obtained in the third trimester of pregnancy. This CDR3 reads CASSRVGYEQYF. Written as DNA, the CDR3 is TGTGCCAGCAGCAGGGTAGGATACGAGCAGTACTTC.